The 21 T cell receptor beta chains below were found in one sample sequenced in a study of T-cell memory formation after mild COVID-19. MiXCR, run by TCRdb on the 5' RACE reads, gives a single entry per CDR3 protein. This sample carries approximately 250,000 distinct CDR3 sequences, 15% to 20% of them seen once, and the ten largest clones take 22%. Sequenced sample: PBMCs or a T cell subset sorted from them (not recorded which). Receptors were obtained from a man between 18 and 35 years old who had mild COVID-19 (a few samples of this study predate the infection). Cell type and time point are not known.

On this clonotype itself: This sequence may be a read error, since a much larger clone differs from it by one base. The V call is TRBV20-1, the J call TRBJ2-5; the D gene is possibly TRBD1 (9 bases). V lost 5 bases and J 5 bases, leaving 15 bases between the germline ends. The CDR3 contains 13 residues. Germline lookup yields CDR1 DFQATT and CDR2 SNEGSKA (reference sequence). The CDR3 here is CSAGQGTRETQYF. The CDR3, as DNA: TGCAGTGCTGGACAGGGGACTAGGGAGACCCAGTACTTC.

This clonotype has more than one count but fewer than ten. The chain employs TRBV7-2 and TRBJ2-1; D is undetermined. Germline V CDR1 and CDR2: SGHTA, FQGNSA. CDR3 size: 11 residues. V was cut by 5 bases and J by 12 bases, with 11 bases left in between. The CDR3 coding sequence is TGTGCCAGCAGCCCAGCGTGGAGGCAGTTCTTC. This encodes CASSPAWRQFF.

V gene TRBV6-2 or TRBV6-3 combines with J gene TRBJ2-3; 10 nucleotides match TRBD2. The V and J ends lost 6 bases and 3 bases, in that order; junction bases with no gene match: 3. The CDR3 has 14 amino acids. Looked up from germline, CDR1 is MNHEY and CDR2 is SVGEGT. The CDR3 reads CASRASGGTDTQYF. DNA of the CDR3: TGTGCCAGCAGAGCTAGCGGGGGAACAGATACGCAGTATTTT.

The chain links TRBV4-2 to TRBJ1-1, with 9 nucleotides matching TRBD1. The J segment lost 3 bases and the V segment lost 6 bases, leaving 8 bases of the junction unmatched. Germline V lookup: CDR1 LGHNA, CDR2 YNFKEQ. CDR3 size: 15 residues. The CDR3 DNA is TGTGCCAGCAGATCACTCCGGGACAGGGACACTGAAGCTTTCTTT. This codes for CASRSLRDRDTEAFF.

There are a few counts of this clonotype. This chain uses TRBV21-1 with TRBJ2-3; the listed D gene, TRBD1, was not tested against the DNA. TRBV21-1 is termed a pseudogene. The CDR3 extends over 15 amino acids. CDR3 DNA: TGTGCCAGCTCCCAAGGCGACAGGAAGAAAGATACGCAGTATTTT. Residues: CASSQGDRKKDTQYF.

This clonotype was picked up a small number of times. This chain uses TRBV6-5 with TRBJ1-2; D perhaps matches TRBD1 (5 bases). V was pared by 4 bases and J by 3 bases, with 12 bases between. The CDR3 has 14 amino acids. Germline values: CDR1 MNHEY, CDR2 SVGAGI. CDR3 nucleotides: TGTGCCAGCAGTTCGTCCGGGGCGGACTATGGCTACACCTTC. It codes for CASSSSGADYGYTF.

The V gene is TRBV6-1, the J gene TRBJ2-5; D unclear. Trimming took off 7 bases at V and 1 base at J, with 7 bases between the two ends. Germline V gives CDR1 MNHNS, CDR2 SASEGT. The CDR3 has 12 residues. CDR3 sequence: CASKTFQETQYF. In nucleotides, the CDR3 is TGTGCCAGCAAAACATTCCAAGAGACCCAGTACTTC.

A few counts support this clonotype. At one end, the junction sequence differs from germline, possibly due to a read error. The rearrangement joins TRBV7-9 to TRBJ2-7, with D perhaps matching TRBD2 (5 bases). The CDR3 extends over 13 amino acids. The germline gives CDR1 SEHNR, CDR2 FQNEAQ (reference sequence). The CDR3 DNA is TGTGCCAGCAGCTTACGCGAAGGAGGATCCACTCTCTTC. As protein: CASSLREGGSTLF.

This clonotype appeared a few times. This chain connects TRBV2 to TRBJ1-1; D remains unclear. The V end lost 2 bases, the J end lost 4 bases, and 14 bases lay between the germline ends. The germline gives CDR1 SNHLY, CDR2 FYNNEI. This CDR3 is built from 15 residues. DNA of the CDR3: TGTGCCAGCAGTGAAATACAAGGGTGGCTCACTGAAGCTTTCTTT. Encoded protein: CASSEIQGWLTEAFF.

The chain links TRBV4-1 to TRBJ1-1; D remains ambiguous. The V end lost 4 bases, the J end lost 4 bases, and 10 bases lay between the germline ends. Germline V gene data show CDR1 as MGHRA and CDR2 as YSYEKL. The length of the CDR3 is 13 residues. In DNA form, the CDR3 reads TGCGCCAGCAGCCTGACGGGCGTCACTGAAGCTTTCTTT. Its protein product is CASSLTGVTEAFF.

This clonotype turned up a few times. The V call is TRBV10-1, the J call TRBJ2-1; TRBD1 matches 9 bases. CDR3 length: 13 amino acids. CDR1 is WNHNN, CDR2 SYGVQD, per germline (reference sequence). With 0 bases clipped from V and 13 bases from J, the junction kept 4 bases outside the gene matches. The CDR3 DNA reads as TGCGCCAGCAGTGAGTCGGGGACAGGGACACAGTTCTTC. This codes for CASSESGTGTQFF.

The chain combines TRBV5-1 with TRBJ2-5, with 8 bases fitting TRBD2. The CDR3 is 15 residues long. Per the germline V gene, CDR1 is SGHRS and CDR2 is YFSETQ. V was pared by 3 bases and J by 4 bases, with 8 bases of the junction left unmatched. CDR3 residues: CASSSAGREGETQYF. The DNA for the CDR3 is TGCGCCAGCAGCTCCGCCGGGAGGGAGGGAGAGACCCAGTACTTC.

This clonotype has just a few counts. CDR3 loop: CSARELVRGLSDTQYF. For the CDR3, the DNA is TGCAGTGCTAGAGAGTTAGTCAGGGGGCTATCAGATACGCAGTATTTT. The chain is built from TRBV20-1 and TRBJ2-3, with 8 positions matching TRBD1. The germline V gene encodes CDR1 DFQATT and CDR2 SNEGSKA (reference sequence). CDR3 size: 16 residues. J was trimmed by 4 bases and V by 0 bases; bases with no gene match: 9.

The chain employs TRBV19 and TRBJ1-5; 7 bases line up with TRBD1. V shed 0 bases and J 1 base; nucleotides not matched to a gene: 3. Germline assignment: CDR1 LNHDA and CDR2 SQIVND (reference sequence). CDR3 length: 16 amino acids. DNA of the CDR3: TGTGCCAGTAGTATAGAAAGGGGGCCGAGCAATCAGCCCCAGCATTTT. Protein sequence: CASSIERGPSNQPQHF. Together with reference TRBV19 and TRBJ1-5, the CDR3 gives the full variable domain: DGGITQSPKYLFRKEGQNVTLSCEQNLNHDAMYWYRQDPGQGLRLIYYSQIVNDFQKGDIAEGYSVSREKKESFPLTVTSAQKNPTAFYLCASSIERGPSNQPQHFGDGTRLSIL.

This clonotype appeared a few times. V usage is TRBV6-2 or TRBV6-3 and J usage is TRBJ1-6; D gene unclear. Germline lookup yields CDR1 MNHEY and CDR2 SVGEGT. V lost 2 bases to trimming and J lost 5 bases, with 13 bases between them. The CDR3 contains 16 residues. The DNA for the CDR3 is TGTGCCAGCAGTTACCGCCCCCTTCGGGATAATTCACCCCTCCACTTT. Translation gives CASSYRPLRDNSPLHF.

This chain connects TRBV12-3 or TRBV12-4 to TRBJ2-2; no reliable D call. Trimming left V 3 bases short and J 8 bases short, with 7 bases between. The CDR3 is made up of 12 amino acids. The CDR3 DNA is TGTGCCAGCAGTTTCATTTTGGGGGAGCTGTTTTTT. It specifies CASSFILGELFF.

The chain links TRBV15 to TRBJ2-7; TRBD2 is a possible D gene (5 bases). The V gene lost 1 base and the J gene lost 3 bases, with 16 bases spanning the gap. Per the germline V gene, CDR1 is LNHNV and CDR2 is YYDKDF (reference sequence). This CDR3 has 16 residues. The CDR3 bases are TGTGCCACCAGCAGAGGTGGAGCGTCGGGGAACTACGAGCAGTACGTC. Translated: CATSRGGASGNYEQYV.

In this sample, this clonotype turned up many times. This rearrangement joins TRBV3-1 to TRBJ2-5; D ambiguous. The CDR3 contains 13 residues. Germline V CDR1 and CDR2: LGHDT, YNNKEL (reference sequence). Trimming stripped 2 bases from V and 2 bases from J, with 6 bases between. CDR3 DNA: TGTGCCAGCAGCCAACCTATTCAAGAGACCCAGTACTTC. Encoded protein: CASSQPIQETQYF.

This clonotype was counted between two and nine times. The chain joins TRBV7-9 to TRBJ1-1; 7 bases align to TRBD1. Trimming took 3 bases from V and 9 from J; bases not matched to a gene: 7. Germline CDR1 reads SEHNR; CDR2 reads FQNEAQ (reference sequence). This CDR3 spans 13 amino acids. CDR3 in amino acids: CASSFPDRLQAFF. The CDR3 DNA reads as TGTGCCAGCAGCTTCCCGGACAGGCTGCAAGCTTTCTTT.

The chain employs TRBV5-6 and TRBJ1-3; no reliable D call. Germline V lookup: CDR1 SGHDT, CDR2 YYEEEE. The length of the CDR3 is 16 residues. V lost 0 bases to trimming and J lost 0 bases, with 10 bases between them. The CDR3 reads CASSLVAGNSGNTIYF. The CDR3 region has the DNA TGTGCCAGCAGCTTGGTGGCGGGAAACTCTGGAAACACCATATATTTT. Filled out from reference TRBV5-6 and TRBJ1-3, the complete variable domain reads DAGVTQSPTHLIKTRGQQVTLRCSPKSGHDTVSWYQQALGQGPQFIFQYYEEEERQRGNFPDRFSGHQFPNYSSELNVNALLLGDSALYLCASSLVAGNSGNTIYFGEGSWLTVV.

The CDR3, as DNA: TGTGCCAGCACGACAGGGAAAAACATTCAGTACTTC. Residues: CASTTGKNIQYF. This chain joins TRBV28 and TRBJ2-4, with TRBD1 identical over 7 bases. The V and J ends lost 7 bases and 4 bases, in that order; junction bases with no gene match: 1. CDR1 MDHEN and CDR2 SYDVKM come from the germline V gene. The CDR3 has 12 amino acids. Full variable domain (rest looked up from reference TRBV28 and TRBJ2-4): DVKVTQSSRYLVKRTGEKVFLECVQDMDHENMFWYRQDPGLGLRLIYFSYDVKMKEKGDIPEGYSVSREKKERFSLILESASTNQTSMYLCASTTGKNIQYFGAGTRLSVL.